This T cell receptor beta chain was captured in a study of blood T cell repertoires in COVID-19. In the study overall: The United States, Italy and Spain supplied acute and convalescent COVID-19 samples.

Germline assignment: CDR1 SGHVS and CDR2 FNYEAQ. V trimming: 4 bases; J trimming: 5 bases; junction bases outside the gene matches: 5. The CDR3 spans 14 residues. Clones were read by immunoSEQ multiplex PCR, and TCRdb kept only the in-frame ones, dropping some. This table has some 200,000 clones, around 85% appearing once. The chain combines TRBV7-6 with TRBJ1-2; 9 positions match TRBD1. This sequence originates from a woman aged 60-75 years with COVID-19, enrolled during active disease. The sample consisted of peripheral blood. The CDR3 bases are TGTGCCAGCAGCTCCACAGGGGGCAAATATGGCTACACCTTC. Translated: CASSSTGGKYGYTF.